In its sample, the clone carrying this T cell receptor beta chain was seen a few times. Antigen specificity is unknown. Per the germline V gene, CDR1 is SGHNT and CDR2 is YYREEE (reference sequence). The CDR3 has 17 residues. V trimming: 0 bases; J trimming: 9 bases; junction bases outside the gene matches: 11. Isolation of CD4+ naive, central memory, regulatory and stem cell-like memory cells was achieved by sorting via CD45RO/CCR7/CD25/CD127/CD95/CD27. This sample was taken from a study of beta chain features in type 1 diabetes. General study results and limits: The influence of HLA type on TCRB rearrangement stayed undetermined.

Every bit of the isolated RNA underwent reverse transcription, so sequencing read expressed TCRB transcripts. Profiling relied on immunoSEQ multiplex PCR, and the TCRdb table lists in-frame clones only, not all of them. Seen here are 600,000 to 650,000 clones, roughly 16% observed once, and the top ten hold around 0.095%. The sequence was collected from a man between 18 and 35 years old in good health. Sequencing was performed on naive CD4+ T cells from blood. The chain combines TRBV5-4 with TRBJ1-6, with TRBD1 matching 8 bases. Written as DNA, the CDR3 is TGTGCCAGCAGCTTGGTGTCCAGGGGGCGCAATGGTTCACCCCTCCACTTT. Residues: CASSLVSRGRNGSPLHF. The full variable domain, completed using reference TRBV5-4 and TRBJ1-6, is ETGVTQSPTHLIKTRGQQVTLRCSSQSGHNTVSWYQQALGQGPQFIFQYYREEENGRGNFPPRFSGLQFPNYSSELNVNALELDDSALYLCASSLVSRGRNGSPLHFGNGTRLTVT.